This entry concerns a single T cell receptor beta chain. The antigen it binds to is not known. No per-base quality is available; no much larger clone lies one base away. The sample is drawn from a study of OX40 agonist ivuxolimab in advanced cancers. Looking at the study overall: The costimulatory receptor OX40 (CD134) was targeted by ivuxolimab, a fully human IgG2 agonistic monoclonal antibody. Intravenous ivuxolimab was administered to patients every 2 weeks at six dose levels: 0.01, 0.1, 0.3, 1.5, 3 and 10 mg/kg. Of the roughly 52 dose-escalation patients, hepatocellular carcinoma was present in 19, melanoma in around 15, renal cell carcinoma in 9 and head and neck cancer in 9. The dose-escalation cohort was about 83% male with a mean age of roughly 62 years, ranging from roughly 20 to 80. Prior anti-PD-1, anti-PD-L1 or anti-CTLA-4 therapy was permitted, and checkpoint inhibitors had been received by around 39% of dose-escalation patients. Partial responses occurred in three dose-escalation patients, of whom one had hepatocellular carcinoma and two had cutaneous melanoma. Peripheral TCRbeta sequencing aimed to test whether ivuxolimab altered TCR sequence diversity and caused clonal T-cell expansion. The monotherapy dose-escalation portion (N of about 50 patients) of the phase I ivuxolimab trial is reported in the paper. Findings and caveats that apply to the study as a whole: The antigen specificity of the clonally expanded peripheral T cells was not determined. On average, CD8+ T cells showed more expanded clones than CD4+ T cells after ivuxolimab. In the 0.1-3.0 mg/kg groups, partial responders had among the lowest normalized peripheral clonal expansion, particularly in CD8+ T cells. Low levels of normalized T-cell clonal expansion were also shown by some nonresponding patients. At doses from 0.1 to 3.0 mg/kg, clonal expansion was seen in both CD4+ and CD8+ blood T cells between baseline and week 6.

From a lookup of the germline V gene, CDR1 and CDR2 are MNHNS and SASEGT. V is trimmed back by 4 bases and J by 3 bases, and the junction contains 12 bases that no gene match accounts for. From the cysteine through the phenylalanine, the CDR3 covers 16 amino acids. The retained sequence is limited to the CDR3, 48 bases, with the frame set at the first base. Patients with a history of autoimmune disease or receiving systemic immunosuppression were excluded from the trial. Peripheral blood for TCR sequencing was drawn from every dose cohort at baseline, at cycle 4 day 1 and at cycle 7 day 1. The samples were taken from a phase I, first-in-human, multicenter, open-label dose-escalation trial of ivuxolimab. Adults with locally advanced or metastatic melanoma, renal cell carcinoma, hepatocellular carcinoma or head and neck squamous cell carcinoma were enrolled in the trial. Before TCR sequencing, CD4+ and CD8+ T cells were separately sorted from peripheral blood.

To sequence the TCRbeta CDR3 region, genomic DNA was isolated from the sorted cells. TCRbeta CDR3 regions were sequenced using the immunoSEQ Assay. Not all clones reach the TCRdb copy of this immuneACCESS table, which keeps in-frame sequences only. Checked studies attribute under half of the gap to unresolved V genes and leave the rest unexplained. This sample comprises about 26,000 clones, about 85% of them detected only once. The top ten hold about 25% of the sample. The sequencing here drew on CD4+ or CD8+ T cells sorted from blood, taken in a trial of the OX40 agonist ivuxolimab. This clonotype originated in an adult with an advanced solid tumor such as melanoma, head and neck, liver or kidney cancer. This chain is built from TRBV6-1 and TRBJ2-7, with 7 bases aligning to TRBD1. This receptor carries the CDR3 CASSARGFGTDYEQYF. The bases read TGTGCCAGCAGTGCCCGTGGTTTTGGGACAGACTACGAGCAGTACTTC.